This T cell receptor beta chain was observed in a study of blood T cell repertoires in COVID-19. V trimming: 4 bases; J trimming: 5 bases; junction bases outside the gene matches: 9. The CDR3 length is 15 residues. CDR1 is KGHSH and CDR2 is LQKENI in the germline V gene. Libraries were prepared by immunoSEQ multiplex PCR; TCRdb keeps only in-frame clonotypes and omits some of them. The data show approximately 390,000 clones, approximately 86% seen once. Sequencing was carried out using PBMCs or T cells enriched from blood (not recorded which). V and J are TRBV18 and TRBJ1-1, with 8 bases aligning to TRBD1. The clonotype originates from a woman in her thirties or forties with acute COVID-19. Here the CDR3 DNA reads TGTGCCAGCTCACGGAGTCAGGGGGCAGGGACTGAAGCTTTCTTT. As protein: CASSRSQGAGTEAFF.